These T cell receptor beta chains were read from a single sample in a study of PD-L1 blockade in urothelial cancer. The table came from immunoSEQ multiplex PCR; TCRdb's copy has only in-frame clones and leaves some out. The data contain 50,000 or so clones, around 84% of them singletons. The material sequenced was PBMCs, taken around atezolizumab (anti-PD-L1) treatment. These receptors came from a man aged 65 to 85 with urothelial cancer. CDR3s include the opening cysteine and the closing phenylalanine or tryptophan. Each record gives: J gene, V gene, CDR3 protein.

J gene: TRBJ2-7; V gene: TRBV9; CDR3 protein: CASSVDPQGVLDEQYF
J gene: TRBJ1-4; V gene: TRBV4-3; CDR3 protein: CASSLDRVTNEKLFF
J gene: TRBJ1-1; V gene: TRBV29-1; CDR3 protein: CSVVGFAGVGNTEAFF
J gene: TRBJ2-2; V gene: TRBV9; CDR3 protein: CASSGLAGINGELFF
J gene: TRBJ2-1; V gene: TRBV7-3; CDR3 protein: CASSLASGGDNEQFF
J gene: TRBJ1-2; V gene: TRBV4-1; CDR3 protein: CASSRPGQGSGYTF
J gene: TRBJ2-2; V gene: TRBV27; CDR3 protein: CASRPQGNTGELFF
J gene: TRBJ1-3; V gene: TRBV18; CDR3 protein: CASSPPTGGTGNTIYF
J gene: TRBJ1-6; V gene: TRBV30; CDR3 protein: CAWRGEINSPLHF
J gene: TRBJ2-3; V gene: TRBV13; CDR3 protein: CASSVTGTSGSTDTQYF
J gene: TRBJ2-7; V gene: TRBV5-4; CDR3 protein: CASNRAGTGGPAHSEQYF
J gene: TRBJ2-2; V gene: TRBV5-4; CDR3 protein: CASSLQRGNTGELFF
J gene: TRBJ1-1; V gene: TRBV4-3; CDR3 protein: CASSPGQGAPGNVAEAFF
J gene: TRBJ2-5; V gene: TRBV6-5; CDR3 protein: CASSYTRSETQYF
J gene: TRBJ1-1; V gene: TRBV7-2; CDR3 protein: CASSFDRGRTEAFF
J gene: TRBJ2-2; V gene: TRBV7-2; CDR3 protein: CASGSSGNTGELFF
J gene: TRBJ2-1; V gene: TRBV10-3; CDR3 protein: CAISESLAGGREQFF
J gene: TRBJ1-2; V gene: TRBV7-2; CDR3 protein: CASSLYYGYTF
J gene: TRBJ1-2; V gene: TRBV6-5; CDR3 protein: CASSFTGNNYGYTF
J gene: TRBJ1-2; V gene: TRBV5-4; CDR3 protein: CASSLDLDSYGYTF
J gene: TRBJ1-4; V gene: TRBV19; CDR3 protein: CASSIAGGAHEKLFF
J gene: TRBJ2-2; V gene: TRBV18; CDR3 protein: CASSSGAGRTGELFF
J gene: TRBJ2-2; V gene: TRBV7-2; CDR3 protein: CASTPKVRTPAGELFF
J gene: TRBJ1-2; V gene: TRBV4-3; CDR3 protein: CASSQDEGEGGYTF
J gene: TRBJ2-1; V gene: TRBV7-6; CDR3 protein: CASSHPGRGTYNEQFF
J gene: TRBJ1-5; V gene: TRBV19; CDR3 protein: CASSTGQTSNSNQPQHF